This TCR beta chain was found in a study of cytomegalovirus exposure and HLA in healthy donors. Whole-study context: Across 350 to 400 genotyped donors, 65% to 90% landed in the Caucasian-associated ancestry cluster. The study's findings and limits: A cluster of highly shared sequence variants was likely a sequencing artifact. Testing in vitro showed three CMV-associated chains specific for CMV antigens. Across donors, presence/absence analyses took sequencing depth to be roughly uniform.

The PCR was carried out with 60 Vbeta primers and 13 Jbeta primers. Method: immunoSEQ multiplex PCR; TCRdb's copy keeps in-frame clones and lacks some. Of 110,000 to 150,000 clones listed, roughly four fifths are singletons. Germline CDR1 SGHVS, CDR2 FNYEAQ. V was pared by 2 bases and J by 2 bases, with 13 bases between. The CDR3 has 15 amino acids. With regard to this clone: Its matching antigen is unknown.

The clonotype was recovered from a woman in her sixties in good health and CMV-seropositive. This rearrangement joins TRBV7-6 to TRBJ2-7; perhaps TRBD1 as D (5 bases). The sample taken for sequencing was PBMCs. The CDR3 DNA reads TGTGCCAGCAGCTTATTGGGGCAGGCGACCTACGAGCAGTACTTC. Protein product: CASSLLGQATYEQYF.